Each of the 2 T cell receptor beta chains below was sequenced from the same sample in a study of early T cells in non-severe SARS-CoV-2 infection (TCRdb year 2021). Library preparation was by 5' RACE. TCRdb names NextSeq 500 as the instrument used. TCRdb reran the public reads through fastp at Q25 and MiXCR, keeping productive beta chains. Every distinct CDR3 protein forms one entry, paired with its most common genes and DNA. This sample lists about 99,000 distinct CDR3 sequences; approximately 15% were detected once. The top ten constitute roughly 1.3% of the sample. Source material: whole blood. Receptors were obtained from an adult who was a healthcare worker with PCR-confirmed SARS-CoV-2 infection or an uninfected control (not recorded which).

There are many counts of this clonotype. V usage is TRBV11-2 and J usage is TRBJ2-2; unclear D gene. Trimming removed 3 bases from V and 0 bases from J, with 11 bases in between. The CDR3 contains 16 residues. CDR1 and CDR2 from the germline V gene are SGHAT and FQNNGV. The chain's CDR3 is CASSFGNSANTGELFF. Here the CDR3 DNA reads TGTGCCAGCAGCTTCGGCAACTCCGCGAACACCGGGGAGCTGTTTTTT.

This clonotype has ten or more counts. J is TRBJ2-1 and V is TRBV6-2 or TRBV6-3; 10 nucleotides agree with TRBD2. The V gene end was trimmed by 2 bases and the J gene end by 8 bases; junction bases not matched to a gene: 18. From germline, CDR1 is MNHEY and CDR2 SVGEGT. CDR3 length: 19 residues. The CDR3 is CASSYGPGRAGGPYDEQFF. Here the CDR3 DNA reads TGTGCCAGCAGTTACGGGCCCGGGAGAGCGGGGGGGCCTTACGATGAGCAGTTCTTC.